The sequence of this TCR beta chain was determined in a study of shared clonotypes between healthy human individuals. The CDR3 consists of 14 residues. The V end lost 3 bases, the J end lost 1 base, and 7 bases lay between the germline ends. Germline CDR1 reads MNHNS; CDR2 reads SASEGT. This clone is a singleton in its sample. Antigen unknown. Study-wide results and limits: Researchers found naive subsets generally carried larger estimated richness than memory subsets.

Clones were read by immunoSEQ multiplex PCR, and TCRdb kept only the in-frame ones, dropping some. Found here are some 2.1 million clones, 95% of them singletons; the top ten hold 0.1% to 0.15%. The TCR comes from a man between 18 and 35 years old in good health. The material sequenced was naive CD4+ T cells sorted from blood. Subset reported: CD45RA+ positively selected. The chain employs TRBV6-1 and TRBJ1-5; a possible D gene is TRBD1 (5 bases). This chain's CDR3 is CASSEWTSNQPQHF. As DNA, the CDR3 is TGTGCCAGCAGTGAGTGGACAAGCAATCAGCCCCAGCATTTT.